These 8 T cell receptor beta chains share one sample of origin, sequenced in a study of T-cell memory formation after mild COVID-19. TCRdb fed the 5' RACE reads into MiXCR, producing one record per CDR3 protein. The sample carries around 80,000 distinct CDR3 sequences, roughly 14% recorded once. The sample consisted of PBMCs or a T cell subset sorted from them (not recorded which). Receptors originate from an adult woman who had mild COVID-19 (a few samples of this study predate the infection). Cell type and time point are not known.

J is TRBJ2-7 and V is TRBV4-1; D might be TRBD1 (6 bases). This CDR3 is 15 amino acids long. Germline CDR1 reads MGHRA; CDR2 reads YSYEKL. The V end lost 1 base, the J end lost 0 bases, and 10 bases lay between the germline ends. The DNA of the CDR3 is TGCGCCAGCAGCCAAGGCCGGGACAACTCCTACGAGCAGTACTTC. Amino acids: CASSQGRDNSYEQYF.

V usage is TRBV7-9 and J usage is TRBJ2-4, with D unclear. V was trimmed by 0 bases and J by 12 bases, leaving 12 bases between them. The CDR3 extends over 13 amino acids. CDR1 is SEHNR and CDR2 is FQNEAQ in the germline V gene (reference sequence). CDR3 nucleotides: TGTGCCAGCAGCTTAGCGCTGTCTAGACCTCAGTACTTC. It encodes CASSLALSRPQYF. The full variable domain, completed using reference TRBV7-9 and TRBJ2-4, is DTGVSQNPRHKITKRGQNVTFRCDPISEHNRLYWYRQTLGQGPEFLTYFQNEAQLEKSRLLSDRFSAERPKGSFSTLEIQRTEQGDSAMYLCASSLALSRPQYFGAGTRLSVL.

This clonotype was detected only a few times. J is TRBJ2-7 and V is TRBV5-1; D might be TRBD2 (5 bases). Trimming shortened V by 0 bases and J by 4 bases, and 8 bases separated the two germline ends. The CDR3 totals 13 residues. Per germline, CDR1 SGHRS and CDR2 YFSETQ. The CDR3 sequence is CASSLGEGYEQYF. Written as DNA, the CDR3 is TGCGCCAGCAGCTTGGGAGAGGGTTACGAGCAGTACTTC.

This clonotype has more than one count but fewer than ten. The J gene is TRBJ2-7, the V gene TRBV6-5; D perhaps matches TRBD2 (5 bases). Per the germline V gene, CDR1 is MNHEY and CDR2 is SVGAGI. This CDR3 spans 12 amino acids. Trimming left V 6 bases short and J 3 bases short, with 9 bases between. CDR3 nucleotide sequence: TGTGCCAGCAGAGATACTAGCTACGAGCAGTACTTC. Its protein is CASRDTSYEQYF.

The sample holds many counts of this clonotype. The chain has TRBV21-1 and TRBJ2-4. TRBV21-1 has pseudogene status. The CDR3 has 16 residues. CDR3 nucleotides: TGTGCCAGCAGCAAAGCAGCAGGCCGGGCCAAAAACATTCAGTACTTC. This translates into CASSKAAGRAKNIQYF.

CDR3: CASSFDAGGAYEQYF. In DNA, the CDR3 is TGTGCCAGCAGCTTCGACGCAGGGGGCGCCTACGAGCAGTACTTC. The chain combines TRBV5-6 with TRBJ2-7; 8 bases map to TRBD1. CDR1 SGHDT and CDR2 YYEEEE come from the germline V gene. The J segment lost 2 bases and the V segment lost 2 bases, leaving 6 bases of the junction unmatched. CDR3 length: 15 residues.

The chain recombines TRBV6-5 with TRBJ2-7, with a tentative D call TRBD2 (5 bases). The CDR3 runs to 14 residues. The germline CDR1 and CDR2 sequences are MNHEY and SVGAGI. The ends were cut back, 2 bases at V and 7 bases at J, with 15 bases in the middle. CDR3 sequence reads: CASSYGPRVGEQYF. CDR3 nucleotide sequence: TGTGCCAGCAGTTACGGGCCGAGGGTGGGGGAGCAGTACTTC.

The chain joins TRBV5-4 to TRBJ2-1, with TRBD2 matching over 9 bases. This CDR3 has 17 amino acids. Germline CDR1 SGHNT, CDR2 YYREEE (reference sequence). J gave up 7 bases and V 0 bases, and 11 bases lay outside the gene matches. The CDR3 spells CASSLGATSGAGNEQFF. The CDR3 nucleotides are TGTGCCAGCAGCTTGGGAGCGACTAGCGGAGCGGGAAATGAGCAGTTCTTC.